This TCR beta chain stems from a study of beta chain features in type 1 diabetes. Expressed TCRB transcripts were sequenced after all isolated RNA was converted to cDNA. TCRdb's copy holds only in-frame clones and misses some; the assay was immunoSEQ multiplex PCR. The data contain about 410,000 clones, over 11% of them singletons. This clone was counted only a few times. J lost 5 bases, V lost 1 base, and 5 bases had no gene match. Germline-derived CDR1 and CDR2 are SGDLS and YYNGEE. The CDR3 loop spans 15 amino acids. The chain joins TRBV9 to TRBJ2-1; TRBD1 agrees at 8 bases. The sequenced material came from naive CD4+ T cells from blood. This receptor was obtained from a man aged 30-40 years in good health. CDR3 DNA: TGTGCCAGCAGCGTACACAGGGGGACCGACAATGAGCAGTTCTTC. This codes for CASSVHRGTDNEQFF.